These 9 T cell receptor beta chains share one sample of origin, sequenced in a study of regulatory T cells in long-lasting Graves disease. HTBI primers from iRepertoire and Arm-PCR of CDR3 regions yielded the TCR beta libraries. MiXCR, run by TCRdb on the multiplex PCR reads, gives a single entry per CDR3 protein. The sample lists fewer than 650,000 distinct CDR3 sequences, 15% to 20% seen once, with around 13% in the top ten. The time point here: newly diagnosed GD, antithyroid drugs for less than 3 months. Preparation of the TCR library used RNA extracted from PBMCs. These data also featured in a second study, about T cells in Graves' hyperthyroidism and ophthalmopathy.

The sequenced sample was peripheral blood mononuclear cells (PBMCs), obtained at new diagnosis, from a patient treated with antithyroid drugs. The receptors here all came from a man between 18 and 35 years old with Graves disease.

The chain links TRBV6-1 to TRBJ1-1; D ambiguous. CDR3 length: 12 residues. The germline V gene encodes CDR1 MNHNS and CDR2 SASEGT. V lost 8 bases, J lost 0 bases, and 7 bases lay in between. The CDR3 DNA reads TGTGCCAGCGAGGGTTTGAACACTGAAGCTTTCTTT. Protein: CASEGLNTEAFF.

For this clonotype: Germline and junction disagree at one end, which may indicate a read error. This CDR3 reads CASGLGTRDSNQPQHF. CDR3 bases: TGTGCCAGCGGTTTGGGGACCAGGGATAGCAATCAGCCCCAGCATTTT. The V call is TRBV12-3 or TRBV12-4, the J call TRBJ1-5, with D perhaps matching TRBD1 (5 bases). There are 16 residues in the CDR3.

V and J are TRBV12-3 or TRBV12-4 and TRBJ1-1; D is unclear. V was pared by 7 bases and J by 0 bases, with 12 bases between. This CDR3 region has 14 residues. CDR3 coding DNA: TGTGCCAGCAACAGTGGGTTGGTGAACACTGAAGCTTTCTTT. Its protein is CASNSGLVNTEAFF.

This clonotype occurred many times. This rearrangement joins TRBV20-1 to TRBJ1-2, with no clear D. CDR1 is DFQATT and CDR2 is SNEGSKA in the germline V gene (reference sequence). There are 11 residues in the CDR3. V dropped 0 bases and J dropped 4 bases, with 3 bases sitting between them. This chain's CDR3 is CSARDSYGYTF. For the CDR3, the DNA is TGCAGTGCTAGAGACAGCTATGGCTACACCTTC.

This clonotype was counted ten times or more. The chain employs TRBV28 and TRBJ2-7, with D possibly being TRBD1 or TRBD2 (5 bases each). V was trimmed by 7 bases and J by 12 bases, leaving 19 bases between them. The V gene's germline CDR1 is MDHEN and CDR2 SYDVKM. The CDR3 sequence is 12 residues long. The CDR3: CASTPKGTRMYF. The CDR3 bases are TGTGCCAGCACTCCGAAGGGGACCAGAATGTACTTC.

The V and J genes are TRBV30 and TRBJ2-3, with D tentatively TRBD2 (5 bases). This CDR3 comprises 17 residues. Trimming took off 0 bases at V and 0 bases at J, with 16 bases between the two ends. Looked up from germline, CDR1 is GTSNPN and CDR2 is SVGIG (reference sequence). The CDR3 here is CAWSVRGRPRSTDTQYF. The CDR3 region has the DNA TGTGCCTGGAGTGTACGTGGGAGACCTCGTAGCACAGATACGCAGTATTTT.

This clonotype was counted at least ten times. A junction end diverges from the germline sequence, so it may reflect a read error. The rearrangement uses TRBV7-6 and TRBJ2-7, with D possibly TRBD1 on 6 matching bases. The CDR3 covers 14 residues. The germline V gene has CDR1 SGHVS and CDR2 FNYEAQ. The CDR3 region is CASSSRTDSYEQYF. As DNA, the CDR3 is TGCGCCAGCAGCTCAAGGACAGATTCCTACGAGCAGTACTTC.

The rearrangement uses TRBV10-3 and TRBJ2-5; 7 bases are a match to TRBD2. V gave up 4 bases and J gave up 5 bases; unmatched junction bases: 10. From germline, CDR1 is ENHRY and CDR2 SYGVKD. This CDR3 is built from 15 residues. The CDR3 DNA is TGTGCCATCAGTGCAGTGGGAGGGCGTGGGGAGACCCAGTACTTC. The encoded protein is CAISAVGGRGETQYF.

There are a few counts of this clonotype. The rearrangement joins TRBV28 to TRBJ1-2; D possibly corresponds to TRBD1 (6 bases). V was cut by 2 bases and J by 5 bases, with 9 bases left in between. Germline-derived CDR1 and CDR2 are MDHEN and SYDVKM. The CDR3 is 13 amino acids. The CDR3 bases are TGTGCCAGCAGTTTAGGGGGGCGATATGGCTACACCTTC. This translates into CASSLGGRYGYTF.